The clone carrying this T cell receptor (beta chain) showed up just a few times. Its antigen is not known. This record comes from a study of T cells in Graves' hyperthyroidism and ophthalmopathy. Findings and limits, study-wide: Blood also showed most of the thyroid clonotypes that were expanded above 0.001.

CDR3 length equals 13 residues. From germline, CDR1 is DFQATT and CDR2 SNEGSKA (reference sequence). Deletions cut 4 bases from V and 7 bases from J, with 17 bases between. The TCR beta CDR3 regions underwent amplification using RNA transcripts as the source. A set of HTBI primers served as the primers for a first-round RT-PCR of the TCR CDR3. TCRdb passed the multiplex PCR reads through MiXCR, listing each CDR3 protein once. The sample holds 490,000 or so distinct CDR3 sequences, about 16% seen once. Source material: blood. The TCR was taken from a woman aged 25 to 39 with Graves' ophthalmopathy. The V call is TRBV20-1, the J call TRBJ2-7; possible D gene TRBD1, 6 bases. CDR3 coding DNA: TGCAGTGCTAACAGGGCCCCAAGTGGAGAGCAGTACTTC. As protein: CSANRAPSGEQYF.